This passage covers 31 T cell receptor beta chains from one sample sequenced in a study of shared clonotypes between healthy human individuals. Only in-frame clones appear in the TCRdb table, and some are missing; sequencing was by immunoSEQ multiplex PCR. Among about 980,000 clones listed, less than 85% were seen once. Source material: memory CD4+ T cells sorted from blood. The subset is: CD45RA-negative fraction. All receptors come from a man aged 18 to 30 in good health.

This clone was detected only a few times. DNA for the CDR3: TGTGCCAGCAGTTACTCGAAGGTATCAAGCAGGGGCTACACCTTC. It specifies CASSYSKVSSRGYTF. The V and J genes are TRBV6-5 and TRBJ1-2, with D unclear. Looked up from germline, CDR1 is MNHEY and CDR2 is SVGAGI. The V end was cut by 0 bases, the J end by 8 bases, with 16 bases between. The CDR3 loop spans 15 amino acids.

This chain links TRBV2 with TRBJ1-2; unclear D gene. The V gene lost 5 bases and the J gene lost 8 bases, with 9 bases spanning the gap. Germline lookup yields CDR1 SNHLY and CDR2 FYNNEI. The CDR3 contains 11 residues. CDR3 DNA: TGTGCCAGCAGTTTAAGGGAGGGCTACACCTTC. Amino acid sequence: CASSLREGYTF.

This chain joins TRBV27 and TRBJ2-2, with D possibly being TRBD1 or TRBD2 (6 bases each). Trimming took 3 bases from V and 7 from J, leaving 15 bases between them. The CDR3 runs 15 residues. CDR1 is MNHEY and CDR2 is SMNVEV in the germline V gene (reference sequence). The CDR3 loop is CASSLGGTIIGELFF. The CDR3, as DNA: TGTGCCAGCAGTTTGGGGGGCACGATTATCGGGGAGCTGTTTTTT.

This clone was observed once. J is TRBJ1-2 and V is TRBV19; tentative D call: TRBD1 (6 bases). Germline values: CDR1 LNHDA, CDR2 SQIVND (reference sequence). V lost 4 bases, J lost 5 bases, and 14 bases lay in between. This CDR3 contains 14 residues. The chain's CDR3 is CASSRTAESYGYTF. The CDR3 nucleotides read TGTGCCAGTAGTAGGACAGCCGAATCATATGGCTACACCTTC.

The chain is built from TRBV7-2 and TRBJ2-1, with 7 positions matching TRBD2. J gave up 8 bases and V 4 bases, and 11 bases lay outside the gene matches. Looked up from germline, CDR1 is SGHTA and CDR2 is FQGNSA. There are 15 residues in the CDR3. The CDR3 bases are TGTGCCAGCAGCTCCCGGACTAGTGGGGTCGATGAGCAGTTCTTC. Its protein is CASSSRTSGVDEQFF.

The gene calls are TRBV19 and TRBJ2-5; the D gene is possibly TRBD1 (6 bases). The CDR3 extends over 15 amino acids. V was trimmed by 3 bases and J by 2 bases, leaving 13 bases between them. Germline values: CDR1 LNHDA, CDR2 SQIVND (reference sequence). The CDR3 DNA sequence: TGTGCCAGTAGTATTCCCGGACAGAAACAAGAGACCCAGTACTTC. Its translation: CASSIPGQKQETQYF.

This clone was counted only a few times. The J gene is TRBJ1-2, the V gene TRBV6-5, with 8 bases that match TRBD1. V shed 6 bases, J shed 4 bases, and the junction held 7 bases outside the gene matches. The CDR3 consists of 14 residues. CDR1 is MNHEY, CDR2 SVGAGI, per germline. CDR3: CASSRWDRPYGYTF. The CDR3, as DNA: TGTGCCAGCAGCCGCTGGGACAGGCCCTATGGCTACACCTTC.

Only a few counts were recorded for this clone. V usage is TRBV6-1 and J usage is TRBJ1-5; TRBD1 is a possible D gene (5 bases). In germline, CDR1 is MNHNS, CDR2 SASEGT. Trimming took 6 bases from V and 7 from J, leaving 16 bases between them. This CDR3 is built from 14 residues. The CDR3: CASRKFGGGQPQHF. The DNA for the CDR3 is TGTGCCAGCAGGAAGTTTGGGGGTGGCCAGCCCCAGCATTTT.

This chain uses TRBV25-1 with TRBJ2-7; no clear D. This CDR3 contains 14 residues. The V and J ends lost 1 base and 9 bases respectively, with 16 bases between them. Per the germline V gene, CDR1 is MGHDK and CDR2 is SYGVNS. CDR3 coding DNA: TGTGCCAGCAGTGAATCTAAAGGGAAGCGTTGGCAGTACTTC. Its protein is CASSESKGKRWQYF.

In this sample, this clone turned up once. The chain recombines TRBV5-1 with TRBJ2-3; a weak D match, TRBD1 (5 bases). From germline, CDR1 is SGHRS and CDR2 YFSETQ. V shed 5 bases and J shed 2 bases, with 15 bases lying between them. This CDR3 has 15 residues. In nucleotides, the CDR3 is TGCGCCAGCAGGTCAGGGATTTCCTACACAGATACGCAGTATTTT. Translating it yields CASRSGISYTDTQYF.

The gene calls are TRBV9 and TRBJ2-1; 9 positions agree with TRBD2. The V segment lost 0 bases and the J segment 4 bases; nucleotides outside the gene matches: 2. Germline V lookup: CDR1 SGDLS, CDR2 YYNGEE. This CDR3 has 15 residues. CDR3 in amino acids: CASSVGTSAYNEQFF. The CDR3, as DNA: TGTGCCAGCAGCGTAGGGACTAGCGCTTACAATGAGCAGTTCTTC.

The V call is TRBV30, the J call TRBJ2-7; D possibly uses TRBD1 or TRBD2 (5 bases each). Germline CDR1 reads GTSNPN; CDR2 reads SVGIG (reference sequence). The germline V and J ends were trimmed by 5 bases and 0 bases, with 17 bases remaining between them. The CDR3 spans 15 residues. The CDR3 sequence: CAWGRLGPFSYEQYF. CDR3 coding DNA: TGTGCCTGGGGACGGCTGGGACCGTTCTCCTACGAGCAGTACTTC.

The chain employs TRBV5-1 and TRBJ2-3, with TRBD1 matching over 7 bases. The junction had 6 bases not matched to a gene; V was cut back by 0 bases and J by 2 bases. The germline V gene has CDR1 SGHRS and CDR2 YFSETQ. The length of the CDR3 is 16 residues. The CDR3 coding sequence is TGCGCCAGCAGCTTGGCCGGGACAGTACCCACAGATACGCAGTATTTT. This gives the protein CASSLAGTVPTDTQYF.

The chain couples TRBV7-2 to TRBJ1-2; unclear D gene. The CDR3 spans 13 residues. Per germline, CDR1 SGHTA and CDR2 FQGNSA. Trimming took off 5 bases at V and 2 bases at J, with 9 bases between the two ends. The CDR3 loop reads CASSPLLNYGYTF. CDR3 DNA: TGTGCCAGCAGCCCCCTGCTGAACTATGGCTACACCTTC. Full variable domain (rest looked up from reference TRBV7-2 and TRBJ1-2): GAGVSQSPSNKVTEKGKDVELRCDPISGHTALYWYRQSLGQGLEFLIYFQGNSAPDKSGLPSDRFSAERTGGSVSTLTIQRTQQEDSAVYLCASSPLLNYGYTFGSGTRLTVV.

The chain joins TRBV10-3 to TRBJ2-1; 7 bases match TRBD2. In germline, CDR1 is ENHRY, CDR2 SYGVKD. The CDR3 is made up of 14 amino acids. V shed 4 bases, J shed 0 bases, and the junction held 0 bases outside the gene matches. The CDR3 DNA reads TGTGCCATCAGTGGGGGGGGCTCCTACAATGAGCAGTTCTTC. Its protein is CAISGGGSYNEQFF.

The chain combines TRBV5-4 with TRBJ2-2; weak D call: TRBD2 (6 bases). The CDR3 is made up of 16 amino acids. Per germline, CDR1 SGHNT and CDR2 YYREEE (reference sequence). V was trimmed by 0 bases and J by 6 bases, leaving 15 bases between them. CDR3 DNA: TGTGCCAGCAGCTTGGCGGGGGTTTATTTCGCCGGGGAGCTGTTTTTT. Its protein is CASSLAGVYFAGELFF.

The V gene is TRBV7-2, the J gene TRBJ2-1, with D maybe TRBD2 (7 bases). The V end lost 5 bases, the J end lost 0 bases, and 14 bases lay between the germline ends. Germline lookup yields CDR1 SGHTA and CDR2 FQGNSA. The CDR3 runs to 16 residues. CDR3 in DNA: TGTGCCAGCAGCCGTAGGGGGGAGGGCTCCTACAATGAGCAGTTCTTC. This translates into CASSRRGEGSYNEQFF.

This chain uses TRBV10-1 with TRBJ2-2; a weak D match, TRBD2 (6 bases). CDR3 length equals 14 residues. The germline CDR1 and CDR2 sequences are WNHNN and SYGVQD (reference sequence). V was trimmed by 5 bases and J by 2 bases, leaving 9 bases between them. CDR3 sequence reads: CASSPGTNTGELFF. In DNA, the CDR3 is TGCGCCAGCAGTCCCGGGACTAACACCGGGGAGCTGTTTTTT.

The gene calls are TRBV10-3 and TRBJ1-4; D might be TRBD1 (6 bases). The CDR3 totals 14 residues. Trimming removed 2 bases at V and 3 bases at J, with 7 bases between. Germline-derived CDR1 and CDR2 are ENHRY and SYGVKD. CDR3 nucleotide sequence: TGTGCCATCAGTGAGGGACAGTCTAATGAAAAACTGTTTTTT. Residues: CAISEGQSNEKLFF.

The chain uses TRBV7-2 and TRBJ2-7; 9 nucleotides match TRBD2. Unmatched junction bases numbered 1, after V lost 5 bases and J lost 2 bases. CDR1 and CDR2 (germline): SGHTA, FQGNSA. The CDR3 has 13 residues. CDR3 nucleotides: TGTGCCAGCAGCCCTAGCGGGGCCTACGAGCAGTACTTC. Translated: CASSPSGAYEQYF.

As concerns this clone: One end of the junction is discordant with germline, which a read error may explain. The genes are TRBV20-1 and TRBJ2-1, with 8 bases lining up with TRBD2. Per the germline V gene, CDR1 is DFQATT and CDR2 is SNEGSKA (reference sequence). The CDR3 sequence is 11 residues long. CDR3 loop: CQGTRGNEQFF. CDR3 nucleotide sequence: TGTCAGGGGACTAGGGGCAATGAGCAGTTCTTC.

This chain connects TRBV4-1 to TRBJ1-5, with TRBD1 identical over 7 bases. V shed 3 bases and J 8 bases; nucleotides not matched to a gene: 4. Germline assignment: CDR1 MGHRA and CDR2 YSYEKL. The CDR3 loop spans 13 amino acids. CDR3 sequence (DNA): TGCGCCAGCAGCCAGACAGGGTTTGAGCCCCAGCATTTT. This gives the protein CASSQTGFEPQHF.

For this clone: A far larger clone is a single base away, which makes a read error likely. Additional DNA sequences in this sample encode the identical CDR3. The gene calls are TRBV2 and TRBJ1-3; D uncertain. Germline values: CDR1 SNHLY, CDR2 FYNNEI. The CDR3 loop spans 11 amino acids. Deletions cut 5 bases from V and 1 base from J, with 0 bases between. The DNA of the CDR3 is TGTGCCAGCAGTTCTGGAAACACCATATATTTT. It yields the protein CASSSGNTIYF.

The chain recombines TRBV6-5 with TRBJ1-2; D is possibly TRBD1 (6 bases). CDR3 size: 12 residues. Germline V gene lookup returns CDR1 MNHEY and CDR2 SVGAGI. Trimming removed 5 bases from V and 6 bases from J, with 10 bases in between. The CDR3 is CASSAPGDGYTF. The CDR3 DNA reads as TGTGCCAGCAGTGCCCCAGGGGATGGCTACACCTTC.

This clone was detected a few times. This chain uses TRBV2 with TRBJ1-5; D remains unclear. Per the germline V gene, CDR1 is SNHLY and CDR2 is FYNNEI. The V and J ends lost 7 bases and 0 bases respectively, with 7 bases between them. This CDR3 spans 13 amino acids. CDR3 coding DNA: TGTGCCAGCATGGGGTCTAGCAATCAGCCCCAGCATTTT. It yields the protein CASMGSSNQPQHF. The whole variable domain, filled in from reference TRBV2 and TRBJ1-5, reads EPEVTQTPSHQVTQMGQEVILRCVPISNHLYFYWYRQILGQKVEFLVSFYNNEISEKSEIFDDQFSVERPDGSNFTLKIRSTKLEDSAMYFCASMGSSNQPQHFGDGTRLSIL.

This clone was seen once. This chain joins TRBV2 and TRBJ2-2; 8 bases line up with TRBD1. Losses at the gene ends were 6 bases for V and 5 bases for J; bases not matched to a gene: 11. The CDR3 is 16 residues long. Germline CDR1 SNHLY, CDR2 FYNNEI. CDR3 in amino acids: CASSRVGQGRTGELFF. For the CDR3, the DNA is TGTGCCAGCAGCCGGGTTGGACAGGGTAGGACCGGGGAGCTGTTTTTT.

The count of this clone is one. The V call is TRBV29-1, the J call TRBJ2-1, with 7 bases identical to TRBD2. Per the germline V gene, CDR1 is SQVTM and CDR2 is ANQGSEA. V gave up 8 bases and J gave up 9 bases; unmatched junction bases: 19. CDR3 length equals 15 residues. The DNA of the CDR3 is TGCAGCTTCCTAGCCGGGGGGATCCGCTGGGGTGAGCAGTTCTTC. This codes for CSFLAGGIRWGEQFF.

The V call is TRBV19, the J call TRBJ2-1; 13 bases are a match to TRBD2. After removal of 5 bases from V and 6 bases from J, the junction contained 7 bases not matched to a gene. Germline lookup yields CDR1 LNHDA and CDR2 SQIVND (reference sequence). The CDR3 extends over 16 amino acids. The CDR3 DNA is TGTGCCAGTAGTGCCCGACTAGCGGGAGGAACCAATGAGCAGTTCTTC. It codes for CASSARLAGGTNEQFF.

The rearrangement uses TRBV5-1 and TRBJ1-3, with TRBD1 matching 8 bases. CDR1 is SGHRS and CDR2 is YFSETQ in the germline V gene. The ends lost 6 bases at V and 7 bases at J; junction bases unmatched: 18. CDR3 length: 17 amino acids. The CDR3 coding sequence is TGCGCCAGCACCCCTCCCCGGAACAGGGGGGTTGTGAACACCATATATTTT. Residues: CASTPPRNRGVVNTIYF.

V gene TRBV25-1 combines with J gene TRBJ2-3; D gene ambiguous. The germline V and J ends were trimmed by 3 bases and 3 bases, with 4 bases remaining between them. CDR1 and CDR2 from the germline V gene are MGHDK and SYGVNS. CDR3 length: 12 amino acids. The CDR3 reads CASSDRTDTQYF. CDR3 coding DNA: TGTGCCAGCAGTGATCGAACAGATACGCAGTATTTT.

V is TRBV7-2 and J is TRBJ1-3; unclear D gene. Germline V gives CDR1 SGHTA, CDR2 FQGNSA. The CDR3 contains 14 residues. V was shortened by 3 bases and J by 0 bases, with 6 bases between the two germline ends. The CDR3 sequence is CASSFLFSGNTIYF. The CDR3 DNA sequence: TGTGCCAGCAGCTTCCTGTTCTCTGGAAACACCATATATTTT.